Given below is one T cell receptor beta chain in context. This sample was included in a study of control samples from healthy donors and cancer patients. Trimming left V 3 bases short and J 1 base short, with 6 bases between. Germline CDR1 reads MGHRA; CDR2 reads YSYEKL. This CDR3 is 14 amino acids long. TCRdb keeps only in-frame clones here, not all; method: immunoSEQ multiplex PCR. The sample holds some 120,000 clones, about 90% seen once. This receptor was obtained from a man aged 18 to 29 in good health. The V and J genes are TRBV4-1 and TRBJ2-2; weak D call: TRBD2 (6 bases). The source material was blood. For the CDR3, the DNA is TGCGCCAGCAGCCACGGGGGGAACACCGGGGAGCTGTTTTTT. It specifies CASSHGGNTGELFF.